This TCR beta chain came from a study of CD8 T cells in Susac syndrome. CDR1 is SQVTM and CDR2 is ANQGSEA in the germline V gene. The V end was cut by 2 bases, the J end by 3 bases, with 10 bases between. The CDR3 contains 13 residues. Purification of the CD8+ and CD4+ T cells relied on negative isolation, and TEMRA cells underwent FACS enrichment. RNA was extracted with the RNeasy kit, and a quantity of roughly 0.5 to 1 ug was reverse transcribed using random hexamers. It was immunoSEQ multiplex PCR that amplified TCR beta CDR3 across 54 Vbeta and 13 Jbeta. TCRdb itself ran the immunoSEQ multiplex PCR reads through MiXCR, one entry per CDR3 protein. The table lists under 250,000 distinct CDR3 sequences, around 93% of them singletons.

The clonotype comes from a human donor with multiple sclerosis. Sample: CD4+ T cells from PBMCs. This chain links TRBV29-1 with TRBJ1-1, with D hard to call. CDR3 in amino acids: CSVEIVGYTEAFF. DNA of the CDR3: TGCAGCGTTGAAATCGTGGGATACACTGAAGCTTTCTTT.